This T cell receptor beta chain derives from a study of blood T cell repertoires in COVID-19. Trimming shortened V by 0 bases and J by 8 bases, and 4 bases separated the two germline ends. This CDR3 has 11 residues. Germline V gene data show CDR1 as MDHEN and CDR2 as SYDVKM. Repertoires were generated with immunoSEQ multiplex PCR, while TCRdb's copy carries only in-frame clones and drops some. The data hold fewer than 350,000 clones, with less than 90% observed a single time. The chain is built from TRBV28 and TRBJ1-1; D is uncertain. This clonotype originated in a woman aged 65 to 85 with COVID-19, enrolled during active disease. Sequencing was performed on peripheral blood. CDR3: CASSLWQEAFF. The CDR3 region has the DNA TGTGCCAGCAGTTTATGGCAGGAAGCTTTCTTT.